This T cell receptor (beta chain) was identified during a study of blood T cell repertoires in COVID-19. In the original analysis: The authors estimated nucleated cell counts from reference gene primer amplification. Using immunoSEQ multiplex PCR, the repertoire was profiled, and TCRdb retains in-frame clones only, with some absent. For V, J and clone size, that table is used; D and trimming come from the DNA. The data show under 300,000 clones, roughly 85% seen once. Trimming took off 6 bases at V and 1 base at J, with 12 bases between the two ends. CDR3 length: 14 amino acids. Germline CDR1 MGHDK, CDR2 SYGVNS.

Sequencing was carried out using peripheral blood. The sequence was collected from a man aged 55-75 years who had recovered from COVID-19. This chain uses TRBV25-1 with TRBJ2-5, with a tentative D call TRBD1 (5 bases). CDR3 sequence (DNA): TGTGCCAGCAGGAAGACAGCTAGCCAAGAGACCCAGTACTTC. Encoded protein: CASRKTASQETQYF.